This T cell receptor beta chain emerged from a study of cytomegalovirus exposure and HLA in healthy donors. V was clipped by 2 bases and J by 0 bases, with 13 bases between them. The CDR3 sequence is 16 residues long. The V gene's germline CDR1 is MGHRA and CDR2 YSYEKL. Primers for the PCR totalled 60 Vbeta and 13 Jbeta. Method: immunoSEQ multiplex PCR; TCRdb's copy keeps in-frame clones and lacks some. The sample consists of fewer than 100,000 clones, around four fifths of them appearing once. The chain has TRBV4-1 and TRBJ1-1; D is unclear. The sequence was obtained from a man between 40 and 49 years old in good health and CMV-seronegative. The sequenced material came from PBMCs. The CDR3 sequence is CASSQLPLLMNTEAFF. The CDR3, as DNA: TGCGCCAGCAGCCAACTACCCTTACTTATGAACACTGAAGCTTTCTTT.